The 4 T cell receptor beta chains below all came from one sample that was sequenced in a study of blood T cell repertoires in COVID-19. The method was immunoSEQ multiplex PCR; TCRdb's version includes in-frame clones alone and lacks a portion of them. Of hundreds of thousands of clones detected, approximately 86% appear once; the ten largest clones hold 7% to 10%. The source material was PBMCs or T cells enriched from blood (not recorded which). Every receptor here comes from an older woman who had recovered from COVID-19.

This clone was seen a handful of times. The V call is TRBV5-6, the J call TRBJ1-6, with unresolved D. This CDR3 is 15 amino acids long. Germline V gene lookup returns CDR1 SGHDT and CDR2 YYEEEE. Trimming took 0 bases from V and 9 from J, leaving 13 bases between them. Written as DNA, the CDR3 is TGTGCCAGCAGCTTGGCAGATGCATGGAGTTCACCCCTCCACTTT. Translating it yields CASSLADAWSSPLHF.

The J gene is TRBJ2-1, the V gene TRBV5-1; TRBD2 matches at 12 bases. CDR1 and CDR2 from the germline V gene are SGHRS and YFSETQ. This CDR3 has 16 amino acids. V dropped 0 bases and J dropped 6; count of bases not matched to a gene: 4. Here the CDR3 reads CASSLGTSGVRNEQFF. Here the CDR3 DNA reads TGCGCCAGCAGCTTGGGGACTAGCGGGGTTCGCAATGAGCAGTTCTTC. The full variable domain, its missing parts supplied by reference TRBV5-1 and TRBJ2-1, is KAGVTQTPRYLIKTRGQQVTLSCSPISGHRSVSWYQQTPGQGLQFLFEYFSETQRNKGNFPGRFSGRQFSNSRSEMNVSTLELGDSALYLCASSLGTSGVRNEQFFGPGTRLTVL.

The chain combines TRBV6-5 with TRBJ1-5; D may be TRBD1 (6 bases). In germline, CDR1 is MNHEY, CDR2 SVGAGI. V dropped 8 bases and J dropped 6 bases, with 17 bases sitting between them. CDR3 size: 14 residues. Here the CDR3 DNA reads TGTGCCAGCTCCTTAGGGGGGGTTGGTCAGCCCCAGCATTTT. It specifies CASSLGGVGQPQHF.

J is TRBJ1-1 and V is TRBV6-2 or TRBV6-3, with D unresolved. The germline CDR1 and CDR2 sequences are MNHEY and SVGEGT. The CDR3 has 14 amino acids. V lost 2 bases and J lost 6, with 13 bases in between. The CDR3 loop reads CASSYGRPVAEAFF. CDR3 DNA sequence: TGTGCCAGCAGTTACGGGAGGCCCGTTGCTGAAGCTTTCTTT.